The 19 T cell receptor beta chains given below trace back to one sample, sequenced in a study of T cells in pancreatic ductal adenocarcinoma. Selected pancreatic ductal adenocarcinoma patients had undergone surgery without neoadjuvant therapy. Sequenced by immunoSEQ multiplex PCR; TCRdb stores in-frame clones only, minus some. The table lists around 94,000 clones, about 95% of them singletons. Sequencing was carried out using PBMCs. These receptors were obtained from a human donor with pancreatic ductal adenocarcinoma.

The CDR3 spells CASSVRAWSMNTEAFF. CDR3 bases: TGTGCCAGCAGCGTCCGAGCTTGGAGCATGAACACTGAAGCTTTCTTT. The chain has TRBV14 and TRBJ1-1; D gene unclear. The CDR3 covers 16 residues. The V gene's germline CDR1 is SGHDN and CDR2 FVKESK. V was trimmed by 5 bases and J by 0 bases, leaving 16 bases between them.

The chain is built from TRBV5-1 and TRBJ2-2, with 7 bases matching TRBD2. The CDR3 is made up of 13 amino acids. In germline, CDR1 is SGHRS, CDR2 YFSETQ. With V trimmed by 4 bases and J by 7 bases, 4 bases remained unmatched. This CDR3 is CASSREEGGELFF. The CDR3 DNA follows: TGCGCCAGCAGCCGGGAGGAGGGCGGGGAGCTGTTTTTT.

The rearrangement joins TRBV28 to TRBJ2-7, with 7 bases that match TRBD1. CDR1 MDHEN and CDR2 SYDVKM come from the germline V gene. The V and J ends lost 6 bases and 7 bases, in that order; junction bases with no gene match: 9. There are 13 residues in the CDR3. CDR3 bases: TGTGCCAGCAGCACGACAGGGACGAGAGAGCAGTACTTC. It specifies CASSTTGTREQYF.

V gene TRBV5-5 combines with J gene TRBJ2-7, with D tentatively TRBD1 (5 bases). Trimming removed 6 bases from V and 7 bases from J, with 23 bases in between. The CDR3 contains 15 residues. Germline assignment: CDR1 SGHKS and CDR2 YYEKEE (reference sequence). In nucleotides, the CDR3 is TGTGCCAGCACTGTCCTCATTCGGACCTCAGGGGAGCAGTACTTC. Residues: CASTVLIRTSGEQYF.

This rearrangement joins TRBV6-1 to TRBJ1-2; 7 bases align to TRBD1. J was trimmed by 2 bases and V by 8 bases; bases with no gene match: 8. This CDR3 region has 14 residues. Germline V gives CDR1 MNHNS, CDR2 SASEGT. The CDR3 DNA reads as TGTGCCAGCCTCGAGACAGGGCGCAACTATGGCTACACCTTC. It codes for CASLETGRNYGYTF.

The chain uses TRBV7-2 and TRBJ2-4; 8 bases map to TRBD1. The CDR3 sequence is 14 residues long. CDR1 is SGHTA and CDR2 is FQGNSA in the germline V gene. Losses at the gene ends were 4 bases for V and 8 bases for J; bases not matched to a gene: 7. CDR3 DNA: TGTGCCAGCAGCTCAGACAGGGGTAACGACATTCAGTACTTC. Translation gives CASSSDRGNDIQYF.

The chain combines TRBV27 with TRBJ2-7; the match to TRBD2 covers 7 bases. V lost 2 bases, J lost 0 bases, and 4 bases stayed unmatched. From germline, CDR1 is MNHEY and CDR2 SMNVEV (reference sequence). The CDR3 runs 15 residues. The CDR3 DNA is TGTGCCAGCAGTTTAGCGGGAGCCTACTCCTACGAGCAGTACTTC. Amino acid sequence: CASSLAGAYSYEQYF.

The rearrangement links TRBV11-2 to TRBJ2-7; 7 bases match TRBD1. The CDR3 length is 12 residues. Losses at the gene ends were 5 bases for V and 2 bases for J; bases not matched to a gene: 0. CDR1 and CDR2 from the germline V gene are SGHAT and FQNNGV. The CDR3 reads CASSTGAYEQYF. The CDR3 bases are TGTGCCAGCAGCACAGGGGCCTACGAGCAGTACTTC.

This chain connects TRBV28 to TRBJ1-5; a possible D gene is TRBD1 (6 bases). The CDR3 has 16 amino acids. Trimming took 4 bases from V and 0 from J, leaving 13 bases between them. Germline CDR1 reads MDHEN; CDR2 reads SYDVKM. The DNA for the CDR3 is TGTGCCAGCAGTTCCCTTCAGGGGTATAGCAATCAGCCCCAGCATTTT. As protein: CASSSLQGYSNQPQHF.

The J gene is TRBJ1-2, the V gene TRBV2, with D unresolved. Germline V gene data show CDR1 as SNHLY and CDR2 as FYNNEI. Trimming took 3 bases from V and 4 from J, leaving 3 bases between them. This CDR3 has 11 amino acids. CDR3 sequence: CASSDSYGYTF. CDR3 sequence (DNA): TGTGCCAGCAGTGACAGCTATGGCTACACCTTC.

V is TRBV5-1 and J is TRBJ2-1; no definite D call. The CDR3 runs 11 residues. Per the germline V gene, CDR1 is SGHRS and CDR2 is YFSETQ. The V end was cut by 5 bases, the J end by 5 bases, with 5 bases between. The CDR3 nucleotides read TGCGCCAGCAGTTCTAACAATGAGCAGTTCTTC. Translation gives CASSSNNEQFF.

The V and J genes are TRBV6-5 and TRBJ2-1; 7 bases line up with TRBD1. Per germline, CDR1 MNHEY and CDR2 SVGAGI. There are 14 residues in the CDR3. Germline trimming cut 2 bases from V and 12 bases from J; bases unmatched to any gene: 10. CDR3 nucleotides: TGTGCCAGCAGTTACATCCGGGACAGCCCAGTGCAGTTCTTC. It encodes CASSYIRDSPVQFF.

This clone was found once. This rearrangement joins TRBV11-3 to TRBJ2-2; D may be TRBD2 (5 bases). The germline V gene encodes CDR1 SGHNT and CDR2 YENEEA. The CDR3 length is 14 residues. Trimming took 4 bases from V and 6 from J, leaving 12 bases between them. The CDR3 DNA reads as TGTGCCAGCAGCTCCACTACACTAGCCGGGGAGCTGTTTTTT. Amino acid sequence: CASSSTTLAGELFF.

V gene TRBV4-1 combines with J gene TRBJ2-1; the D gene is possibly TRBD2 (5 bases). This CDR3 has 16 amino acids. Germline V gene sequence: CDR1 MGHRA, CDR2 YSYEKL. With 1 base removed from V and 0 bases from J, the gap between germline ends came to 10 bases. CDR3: CASSQGRGGSYNEQFF. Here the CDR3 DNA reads TGCGCCAGCAGCCAAGGTCGCGGAGGCTCCTACAATGAGCAGTTCTTC.

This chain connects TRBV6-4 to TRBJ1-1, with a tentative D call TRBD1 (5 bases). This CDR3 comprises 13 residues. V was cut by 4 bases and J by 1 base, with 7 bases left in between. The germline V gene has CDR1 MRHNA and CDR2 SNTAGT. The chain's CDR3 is CASSGGGNTEAFF. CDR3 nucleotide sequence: TGTGCCAGCAGTGGGGGGGGGAACACTGAAGCTTTCTTT.

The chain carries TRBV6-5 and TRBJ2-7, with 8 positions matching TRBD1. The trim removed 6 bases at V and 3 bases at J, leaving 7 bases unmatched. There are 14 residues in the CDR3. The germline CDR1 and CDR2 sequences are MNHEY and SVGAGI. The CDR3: CASSLGQEYYEQYF. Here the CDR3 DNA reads TGTGCCAGCAGCCTGGGACAGGAATACTACGAGCAGTACTTC.

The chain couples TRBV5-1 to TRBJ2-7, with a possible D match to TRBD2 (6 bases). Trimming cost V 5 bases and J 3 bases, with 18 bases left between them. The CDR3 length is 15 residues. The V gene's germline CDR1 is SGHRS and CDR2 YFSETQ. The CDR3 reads CASRQGLPNLYEQYF. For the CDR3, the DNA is TGCGCCAGCAGACAAGGACTACCGAACCTCTACGAGCAGTACTTC.

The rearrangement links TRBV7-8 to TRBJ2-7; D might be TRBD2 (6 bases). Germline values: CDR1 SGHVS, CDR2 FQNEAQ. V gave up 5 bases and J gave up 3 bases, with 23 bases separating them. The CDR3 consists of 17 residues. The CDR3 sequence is CASSIRDFLSLNYEQYF. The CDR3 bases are TGTGCCAGCAGCATCCGGGACTTCCTCTCCCTTAACTACGAGCAGTACTTC.

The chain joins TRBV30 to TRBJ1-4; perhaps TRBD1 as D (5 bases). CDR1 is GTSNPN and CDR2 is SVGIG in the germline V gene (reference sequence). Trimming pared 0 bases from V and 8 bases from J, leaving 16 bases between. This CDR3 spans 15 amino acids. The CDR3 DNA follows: TGTGCCTGGAGTGTACGGGGGATAAGTGCCGAAAAACTGTTTTTT. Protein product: CAWSVRGISAEKLFF.